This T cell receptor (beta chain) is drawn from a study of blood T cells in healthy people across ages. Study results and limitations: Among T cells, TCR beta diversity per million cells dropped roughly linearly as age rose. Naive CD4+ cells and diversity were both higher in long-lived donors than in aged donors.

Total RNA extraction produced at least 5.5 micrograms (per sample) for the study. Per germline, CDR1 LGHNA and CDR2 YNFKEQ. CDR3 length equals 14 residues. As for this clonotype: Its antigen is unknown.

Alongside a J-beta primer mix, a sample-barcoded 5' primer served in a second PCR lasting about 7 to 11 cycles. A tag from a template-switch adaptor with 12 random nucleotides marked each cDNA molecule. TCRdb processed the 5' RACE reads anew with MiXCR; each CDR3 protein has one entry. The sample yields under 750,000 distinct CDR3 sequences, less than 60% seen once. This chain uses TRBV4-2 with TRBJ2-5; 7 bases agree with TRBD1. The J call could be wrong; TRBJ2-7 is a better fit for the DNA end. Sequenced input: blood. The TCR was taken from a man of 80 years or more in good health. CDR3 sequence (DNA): TGTGCCAGCAGCCAAGAAGGGACAGACTACGAGCAGTACTTC. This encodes CASSQEGTDYEQYF.